The rows below give T cell receptor beta chains drawn from one sample of a study of shared clonotypes between healthy human individuals. Using immunoSEQ multiplex PCR, the repertoire was profiled, and TCRdb retains in-frame clones only, with some absent. The sample has more than 2 million clones, approximately 96% seen once; the top ten hold around 0.13%. The material sequenced was naive CD4+ T cells sorted from blood. The receptors derive from a man aged 18-30 years in good health. Both conserved end residues are part of each CDR3. D genes are given only for firm matches. Some rows have no size entry. The others give once, few or many, or a class for an expanded clone.

j_call: TRBJ2-7; d_call: .; v_call: TRBV28; clone_size: .; cdr3_nt: TGTGCTACCTCGGGGTACGAGCAGTACTTC; cdr3_aa: CATSGYEQYF
j_call: TRBJ1-2; d_call: .; v_call: TRBV30; clone_size: .; cdr3_nt: TGTGCCTGGAGTGCTATGAGTAAGAACAACTATGGCTACACCTTC; cdr3_aa: CAWSAMSKNNYGYTF
j_call: TRBJ2-7; d_call: TRBD1; v_call: TRBV23-1; clone_size: .; cdr3_nt: TGCGCCAGCAGTCGATGCCCCCAGGGGACAGGGGGACACGAGCAGTACTTC; cdr3_aa: CASSRCPQGTGGHEQYF
j_call: TRBJ2-1; d_call: .; v_call: TRBV6-5; clone_size: .; cdr3_nt: TGTGCCAGCAGTTCTCCAAGCAATGAGCAGTTCTTC; cdr3_aa: CASSSPSNEQFF
j_call: TRBJ1-2; d_call: .; v_call: TRBV7-9; clone_size: .; cdr3_nt: TGTGCCAGCAGCGGTATGGGGACGGTCTATGGCTACACCTTC; cdr3_aa: CASSGMGTVYGYTF
j_call: TRBJ2-3; d_call: TRBD2; v_call: TRBV27; clone_size: .; cdr3_nt: TGTGCCAGCCGACTAGCGGGAGGGCCTACAGATACGCAGTATTTT; cdr3_aa: CASRLAGGPTDTQYF
j_call: TRBJ1-1; d_call: .; v_call: TRBV5-6; clone_size: .; cdr3_nt: TGTGCCAGTGGGTGGGTCAGTAACACTGAAGCTTTCTTT; cdr3_aa: CASGWVSNTEAFF
j_call: TRBJ2-7; d_call: .; v_call: TRBV23-1; clone_size: .; cdr3_nt: TGCGCCAGCAGTCAACGGGACAAAGCCTACGAGCAGTACTTC; cdr3_aa: CASSQRDKAYEQYF
j_call: TRBJ1-5; d_call: .; v_call: TRBV6-1; clone_size: .; cdr3_nt: TGTGCCAGCAGCGTTACATGGACGCCGGATCAGCCCCAGCATTTT; cdr3_aa: CASSVTWTPDQPQHF
j_call: TRBJ1-6; d_call: .; v_call: TRBV9; clone_size: .; cdr3_nt: TGTGCCAGCAGCGTTGCCGTCGTTTCACCCCTCCACTTT; cdr3_aa: CASSVAVVSPLHF
j_call: TRBJ2-5; d_call: .; v_call: TRBV5-3; clone_size: once; cdr3_nt: TGTGCCAGAAGCTCCAGGGAGCCCCCCCAAGAGACCCAGTACTTC; cdr3_aa: CARSSREPPQETQYF
j_call: TRBJ2-1; d_call: TRBD2; v_call: TRBV9; clone_size: .; cdr3_nt: TGTGCCAGCAGCCGCACTAGCGGGGGGGTTAATGAGCAGTTCTTC; cdr3_aa: CASSRTSGGVNEQFF
j_call: TRBJ2-5; d_call: .; v_call: TRBV4-1; clone_size: .; cdr3_nt: TGCGCCAGCAGCCAGACACCGGGACGGCACCAAGAGACCCAGTACTTC; cdr3_aa: CASSQTPGRHQETQYF
j_call: TRBJ2-1; d_call: .; v_call: TRBV30; clone_size: .; cdr3_nt: TGTGCCTGGAGCGTCAAGGGCACCTACAATGAGCAGTTCTTC; cdr3_aa: CAWSVKGTYNEQFF
j_call: TRBJ1-2; d_call: .; v_call: TRBV6-6; clone_size: few; cdr3_nt: TGCGCCAGCAGTTACTCGAGGGACATGCTCCCCTATGGCTACACCTTC; cdr3_aa: CASSYSRDMLPYGYTF
j_call: TRBJ2-7; d_call: .; v_call: TRBV18; clone_size: .; cdr3_nt: TGTGCCAGCTCACCCCAGGGGATCACCCTCGAAGAGCAGTACTTC; cdr3_aa: CASSPQGITLEEQYF
j_call: TRBJ2-7; d_call: .; v_call: TRBV15; clone_size: .; cdr3_nt: TGTGCCACCAGCAGAGATAAGGGGGGAGCGGAGCAGTACTTC; cdr3_aa: CATSRDKGGAEQYF
j_call: TRBJ2-7; d_call: TRBD2; v_call: TRBV7-9; clone_size: .; cdr3_nt: TGTGCCAGCAGCACCCTACTAGCGGAGACCTACGAGCAGTACTTC; cdr3_aa: CASSTLLAETYEQYF
j_call: TRBJ2-7; d_call: TRBD1; v_call: TRBV10-3; clone_size: .; cdr3_nt: TGTGCCATCAGGCCGGGACAGGGGAATTTGTACGAGCAGTACTTC; cdr3_aa: CAIRPGQGNLYEQYF
j_call: TRBJ2-7; d_call: .; v_call: TRBV2; clone_size: .; cdr3_nt: TGTGCCAGCAGTGTAGTCGGCGAGCAGTACTTC; cdr3_aa: CASSVVGEQYF